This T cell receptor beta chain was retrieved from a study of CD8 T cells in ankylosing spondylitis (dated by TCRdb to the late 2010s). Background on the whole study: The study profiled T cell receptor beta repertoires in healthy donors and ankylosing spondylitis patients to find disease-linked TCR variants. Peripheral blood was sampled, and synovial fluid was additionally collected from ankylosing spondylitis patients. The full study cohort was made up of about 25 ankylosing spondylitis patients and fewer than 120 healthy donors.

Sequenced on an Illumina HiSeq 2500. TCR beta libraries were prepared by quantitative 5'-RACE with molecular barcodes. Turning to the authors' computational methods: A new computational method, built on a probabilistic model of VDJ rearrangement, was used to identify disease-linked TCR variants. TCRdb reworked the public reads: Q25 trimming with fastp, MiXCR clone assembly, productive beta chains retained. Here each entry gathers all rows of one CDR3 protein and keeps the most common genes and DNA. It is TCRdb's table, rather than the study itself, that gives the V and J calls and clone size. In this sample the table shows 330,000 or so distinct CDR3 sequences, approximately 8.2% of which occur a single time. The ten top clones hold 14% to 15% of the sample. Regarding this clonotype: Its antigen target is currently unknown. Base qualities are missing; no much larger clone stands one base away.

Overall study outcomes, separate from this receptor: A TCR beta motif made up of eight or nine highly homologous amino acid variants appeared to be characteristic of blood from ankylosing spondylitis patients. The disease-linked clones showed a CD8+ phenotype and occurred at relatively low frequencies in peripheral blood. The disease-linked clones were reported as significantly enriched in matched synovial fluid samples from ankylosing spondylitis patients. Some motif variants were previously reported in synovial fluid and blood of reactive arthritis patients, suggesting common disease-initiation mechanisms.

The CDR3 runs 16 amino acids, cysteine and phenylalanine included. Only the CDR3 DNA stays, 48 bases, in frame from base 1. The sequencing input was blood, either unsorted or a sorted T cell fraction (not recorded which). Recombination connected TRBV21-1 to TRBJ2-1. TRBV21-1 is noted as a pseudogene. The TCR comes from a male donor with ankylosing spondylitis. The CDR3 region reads CASSKVGYITYNEQFF. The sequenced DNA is TGTGCCAGCAGCAAGGTCGGCTATATCACCTACAATGAGCAGTTCTTC.